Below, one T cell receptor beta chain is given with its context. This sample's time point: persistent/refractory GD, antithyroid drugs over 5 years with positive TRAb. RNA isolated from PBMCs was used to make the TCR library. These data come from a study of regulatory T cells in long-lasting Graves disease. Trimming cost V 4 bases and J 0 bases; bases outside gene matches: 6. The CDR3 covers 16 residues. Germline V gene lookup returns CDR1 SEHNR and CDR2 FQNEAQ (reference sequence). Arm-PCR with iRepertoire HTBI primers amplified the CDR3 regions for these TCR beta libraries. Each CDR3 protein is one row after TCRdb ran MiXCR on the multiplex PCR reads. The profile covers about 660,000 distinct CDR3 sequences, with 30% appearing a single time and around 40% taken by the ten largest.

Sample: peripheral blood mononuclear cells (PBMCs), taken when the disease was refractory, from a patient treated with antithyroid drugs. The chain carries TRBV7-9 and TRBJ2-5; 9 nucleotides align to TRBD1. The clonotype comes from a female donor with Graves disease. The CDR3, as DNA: TGTGCCAGCAGCTGGACGAGGGACAGGGACCAAGAGACCCAGTACTTC. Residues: CASSWTRDRDQETQYF.